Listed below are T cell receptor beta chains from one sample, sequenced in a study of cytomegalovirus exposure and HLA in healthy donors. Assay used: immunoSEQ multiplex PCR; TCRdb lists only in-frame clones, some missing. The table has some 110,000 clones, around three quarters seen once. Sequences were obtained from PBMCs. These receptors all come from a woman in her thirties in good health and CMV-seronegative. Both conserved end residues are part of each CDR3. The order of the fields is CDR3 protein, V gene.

CDR3 protein: CASSRGETGNSQPQHF
V gene: TRBV18

CDR3 protein: CASSLGIGAGDSNQPQHF
V gene: TRBV5-1

CDR3 protein: CAWTGSSGNTIYF
V gene: TRBV30

CDR3 protein: CAWSLTDYEQYF
V gene: TRBV30

CDR3 protein: CASSLVRASGSLNTGELFF
V gene: TRBV5-1

CDR3 protein: CASSGGNQPQHF
V gene: TRBV2

CDR3 protein: CASSTRTGSSNQPQHF
V gene: TRBV6-6

CDR3 protein: CAWSTTGVIQPQHF
V gene: TRBV30

CDR3 protein: CASSPPGAGNTIYF
V gene: TRBV18

CDR3 protein: CASSVRGIQGYTF
V gene: TRBV25-1

CDR3 protein: CASSFSPGLAGGWSYNEQFF
V gene: TRBV13

CDR3 protein: CASSLVMNTEAFF
V gene: TRBV5-1

CDR3 protein: CASSQAVRRQGPYEQYF
V gene: TRBV4-2

CDR3 protein: CATSIASPNYGYTF
V gene: TRBV15

CDR3 protein: CASSLTGTNYGYTF
V gene: TRBV27

CDR3 protein: CASSPKQSLNTEAFF
V gene: TRBV5-1

CDR3 protein: CASSSPGQGIYEQFF
V gene: TRBV2

CDR3 protein: CAWSVGGSGNTIYF
V gene: TRBV30

CDR3 protein: CASSLSYESNGYTF
V gene: TRBV27

CDR3 protein: CASSYQGDTEAFF
V gene: TRBV5-1

CDR3 protein: CASSLIVDTGREGYTF
V gene: TRBV7-9

CDR3 protein: CASREGQYYGYTF
V gene: TRBV7-2

CDR3 protein: CASSEDSGSYNEQFF
V gene: TRBV6-1

CDR3 protein: CASLRGLPSTDTQYF
V gene: TRBV5-1

CDR3 protein: CASSFNGRDGELFF
V gene: TRBV7-2

CDR3 protein: CASSISGQAYGYTF
V gene: TRBV5-1

CDR3 protein: CASSRTGPGTGELFF
V gene: TRBV2

CDR3 protein: CASSLPQTGTSTDTQYF
V gene: TRBV7-6

CDR3 protein: CASSPFIGPDRDTEAFF
V gene: TRBV18

CDR3 protein: CASSILYRGDGYTF
V gene: TRBV19

CDR3 protein: CASTWDRVREQYF
V gene: TRBV2

CDR3 protein: CASSWGTDRGYEQYF
V gene: TRBV5-1

CDR3 protein: CASTYQEGTQYF
V gene: TRBV11-2

CDR3 protein: CASSLWTGRNTEAFF
V gene: TRBV7-9

CDR3 protein: CATSRDHNQPQHF
V gene: TRBV15

CDR3 protein: CAWDPGQGSSGNTIYF
V gene: TRBV30

CDR3 protein: CASSGQGSNQPQHF
V gene: TRBV9

CDR3 protein: CSVGGRRNTEAFF
V gene: TRBV29-1

CDR3 protein: CASSYSGTGGYEQYF
V gene: TRBV6-5

CDR3 protein: CASSLDAPGGFYEQYF
V gene: TRBV5-1

CDR3 protein: CASGQGNGYTF
V gene: TRBV2

CDR3 protein: CASSFGPGGEKLFF
V gene: TRBV5-1

CDR3 protein: CASSQREGWAGELFF
V gene: TRBV5-4

CDR3 protein: CASSVGQGYNEQFF
V gene: TRBV11-3

CDR3 protein: CSVGESGNTIYF
V gene: TRBV29-1

CDR3 protein: CASSFYSGLVYEQYF
V gene: TRBV5-4

CDR3 protein: CASSEWGEPSGNTIYF
V gene: TRBV2

CDR3 protein: CASSASGRVGVPTDTQYF
V gene: TRBV7-9

CDR3 protein: CAWSPPRTGMNEQYF
V gene: TRBV30

CDR3 protein: CASSEISQGDEQFF
V gene: TRBV2

CDR3 protein: CASSVGILAREEQFF
V gene: TRBV9

CDR3 protein: CASSMGQGANQPQHF
V gene: TRBV19